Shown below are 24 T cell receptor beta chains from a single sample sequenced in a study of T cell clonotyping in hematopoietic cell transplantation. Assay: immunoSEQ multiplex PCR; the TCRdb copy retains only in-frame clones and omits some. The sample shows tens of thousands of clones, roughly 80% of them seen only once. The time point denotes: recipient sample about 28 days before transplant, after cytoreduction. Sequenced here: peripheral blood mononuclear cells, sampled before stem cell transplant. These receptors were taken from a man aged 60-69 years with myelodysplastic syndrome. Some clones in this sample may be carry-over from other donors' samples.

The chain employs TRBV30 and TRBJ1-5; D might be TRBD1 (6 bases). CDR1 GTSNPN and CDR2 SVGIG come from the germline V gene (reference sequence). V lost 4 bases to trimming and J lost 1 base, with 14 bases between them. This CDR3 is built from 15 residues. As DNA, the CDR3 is TGTGCCTGGAACTCAGGGGTTACGAGCAATCAGCCCCAGCATTTT. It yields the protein CAWNSGVTSNQPQHF.

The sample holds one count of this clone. The CDR3 protein is CASSLGGINTGELFF. Written as DNA, the CDR3 is TGTGCCAGCAGCCTTGGGGGGATCAACACCGGGGAGCTGTTTTTT. The chain combines TRBV14 with TRBJ2-2; the D gene is possibly TRBD2 (6 bases). CDR3 length equals 15 residues. CDR1 and CDR2 (germline): SGHDN, FVKESK. Trimming took off 4 bases at V and 2 bases at J, with 11 bases between the two ends.

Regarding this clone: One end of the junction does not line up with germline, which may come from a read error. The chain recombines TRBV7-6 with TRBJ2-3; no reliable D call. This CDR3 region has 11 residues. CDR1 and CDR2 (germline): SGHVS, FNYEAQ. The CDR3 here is CASSLGGRPNF. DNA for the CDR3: TGTGCCAGCAGCTTAGGTGGACGCCCCAATTTT.

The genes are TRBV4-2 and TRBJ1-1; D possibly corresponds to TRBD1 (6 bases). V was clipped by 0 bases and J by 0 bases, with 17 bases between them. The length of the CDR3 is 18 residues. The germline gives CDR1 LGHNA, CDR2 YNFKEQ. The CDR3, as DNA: TGTGCCAGCAGCCAAGAGGGGGCGTGGCAGGTACTGAACACTGAAGCTTTCTTT. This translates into CASSQEGAWQVLNTEAFF.

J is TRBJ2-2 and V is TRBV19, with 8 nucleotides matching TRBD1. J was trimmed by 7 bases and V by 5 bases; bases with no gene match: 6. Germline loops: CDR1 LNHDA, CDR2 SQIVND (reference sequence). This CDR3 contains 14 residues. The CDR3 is CASSSQGAGGELFF. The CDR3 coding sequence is TGTGCCAGTAGTTCCCAGGGGGCCGGCGGGGAGCTGTTTTTT.

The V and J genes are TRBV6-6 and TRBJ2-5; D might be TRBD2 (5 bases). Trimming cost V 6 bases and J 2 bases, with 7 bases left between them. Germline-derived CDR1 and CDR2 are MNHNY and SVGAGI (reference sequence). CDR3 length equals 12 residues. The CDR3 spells CASSGVQETQYF. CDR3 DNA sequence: TGTGCCAGCAGCGGGGTTCAAGAGACCCAGTACTTC.

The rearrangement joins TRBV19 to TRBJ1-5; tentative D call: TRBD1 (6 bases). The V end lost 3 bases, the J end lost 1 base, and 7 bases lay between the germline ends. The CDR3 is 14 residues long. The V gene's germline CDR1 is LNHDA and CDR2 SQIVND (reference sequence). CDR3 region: CASSIQGSNQPQHF. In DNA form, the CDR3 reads TGTGCCAGTAGTATCCAGGGGAGCAATCAGCCCCAGCATTTT.

The CDR3 DNA reads TGTGCCAGCAGTGAAGAGGGACAGGGCTATGGCTACACCTTC. It is translated as CASSEEGQGYGYTF. The chain links TRBV2 to TRBJ1-2, with TRBD1 matching over 9 bases. The CDR3 has 14 residues. The germline V gene encodes CDR1 SNHLY and CDR2 FYNNEI. The trim removed 1 base at V and 4 bases at J, leaving 1 base unmatched.

The CDR3 DNA reads as TGTGCCAGCACACTAGGGGCGGGGGGGCTCCTCTACAATGAGCAGTTCTTC. This sequence encodes CASTLGAGGLLYNEQFF. The chain has TRBV9 and TRBJ2-1, with TRBD2 matching 9 bases. Germline V gives CDR1 SGDLS, CDR2 YYNGEE. V lost 6 bases and J lost 3; bases outside the gene matches: 13. The CDR3 runs 17 residues.

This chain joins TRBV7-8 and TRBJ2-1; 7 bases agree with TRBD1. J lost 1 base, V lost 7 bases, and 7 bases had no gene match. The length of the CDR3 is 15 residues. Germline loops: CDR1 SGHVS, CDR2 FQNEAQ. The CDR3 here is CASTPRGQSYNEQFF. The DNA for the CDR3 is TGTGCCAGCACCCCTAGGGGGCAGTCCTACAATGAGCAGTTCTTC.

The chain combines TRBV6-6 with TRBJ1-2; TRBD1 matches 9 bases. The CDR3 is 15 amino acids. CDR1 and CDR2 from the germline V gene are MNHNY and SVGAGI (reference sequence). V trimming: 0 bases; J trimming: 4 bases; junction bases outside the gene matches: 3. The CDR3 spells CASSYSGQGGYGYTF. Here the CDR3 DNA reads TGTGCCAGCAGTTACTCGGGACAGGGTGGCTATGGCTACACCTTC.

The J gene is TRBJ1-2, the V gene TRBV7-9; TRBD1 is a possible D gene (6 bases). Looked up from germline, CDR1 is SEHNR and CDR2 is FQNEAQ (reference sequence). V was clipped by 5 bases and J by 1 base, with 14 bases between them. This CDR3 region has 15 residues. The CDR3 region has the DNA TGTGCCAGCAGCCCTCAGGGGACCTTTAACTATGGCTACACCTTC. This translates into CASSPQGTFNYGYTF.

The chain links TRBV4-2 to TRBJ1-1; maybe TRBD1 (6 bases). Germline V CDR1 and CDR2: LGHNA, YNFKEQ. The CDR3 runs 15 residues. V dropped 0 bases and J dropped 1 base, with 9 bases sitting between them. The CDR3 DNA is TGTGCCAGCAGCCAAGATACAGGGTGGAACACTGAAGCTTTCTTT. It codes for CASSQDTGWNTEAFF.

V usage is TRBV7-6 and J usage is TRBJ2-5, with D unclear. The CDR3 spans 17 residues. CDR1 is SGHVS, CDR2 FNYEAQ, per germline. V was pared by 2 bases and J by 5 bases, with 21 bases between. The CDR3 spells CASSLPLQTAEWETQYF. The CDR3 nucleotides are TGTGCCAGCAGCTTACCCCTGCAAACGGCTGAGTGGGAGACCCAGTACTTC.

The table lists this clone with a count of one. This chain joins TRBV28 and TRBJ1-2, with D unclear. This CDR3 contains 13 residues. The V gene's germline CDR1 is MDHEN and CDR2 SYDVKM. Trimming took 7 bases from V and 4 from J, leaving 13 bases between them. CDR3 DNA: TGTGCCAGCAACTACCCGGGAACCTATGGCTACACCTTC. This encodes CASNYPGTYGYTF.

The CDR3 sequence is CASSLVGGPSQYF. The CDR3 DNA sequence: TGTGCCAGCAGCTTGGTTGGGGGGCCGAGCCAGTACTTC. The chain recombines TRBV5-8 with TRBJ2-5; D is perhaps TRBD1 or TRBD2 (6 bases each). This CDR3 contains 13 residues. Germline V gene lookup returns CDR1 SGHTS and CDR2 YDEGEE. With 0 bases removed from V and 10 bases from J, the gap between germline ends came to 13 bases. The whole variable domain, filled in from reference TRBV5-8 and TRBJ2-5, reads EAGVTQSPTHLIKTRGQQATLRCSPISGHTSVYWYQQALGLGLQFLLWYDEGEERNRGNFPPRFSGRQFPNYSSELNVNALELEDSALYLCASSLVGGPSQYFGPGTRLLVL.

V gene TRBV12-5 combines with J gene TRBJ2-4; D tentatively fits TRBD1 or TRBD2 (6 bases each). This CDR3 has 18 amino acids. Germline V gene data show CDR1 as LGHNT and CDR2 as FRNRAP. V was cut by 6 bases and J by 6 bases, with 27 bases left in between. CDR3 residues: CASGAETRRVGGPNIQYF. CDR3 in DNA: TGTGCTAGTGGGGCCGAGACCAGGAGGGTTGGGGGCCCAAACATTCAGTACTTC.

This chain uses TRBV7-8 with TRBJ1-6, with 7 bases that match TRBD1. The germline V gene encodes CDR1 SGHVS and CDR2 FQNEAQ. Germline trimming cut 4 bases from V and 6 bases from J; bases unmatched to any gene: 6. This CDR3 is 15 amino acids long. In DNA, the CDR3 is TGTGCCAGCAGCTCCCGGGACAGCTCTAATTCACCCCTCCACTTT. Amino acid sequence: CASSSRDSSNSPLHF.

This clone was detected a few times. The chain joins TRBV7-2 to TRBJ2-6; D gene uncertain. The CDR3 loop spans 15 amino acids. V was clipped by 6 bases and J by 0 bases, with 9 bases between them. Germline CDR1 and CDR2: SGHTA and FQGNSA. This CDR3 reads CASSPGTSGANVLTF. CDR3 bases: TGTGCCAGCAGTCCAGGTACCTCTGGGGCCAACGTCCTGACTTTC.

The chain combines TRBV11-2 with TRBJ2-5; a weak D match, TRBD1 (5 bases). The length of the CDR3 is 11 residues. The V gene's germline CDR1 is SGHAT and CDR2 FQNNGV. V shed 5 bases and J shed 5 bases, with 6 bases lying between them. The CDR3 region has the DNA TGTGCCAGCAGCGGGGCGGAGACCCAGTACTTC. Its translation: CASSGAETQYF.

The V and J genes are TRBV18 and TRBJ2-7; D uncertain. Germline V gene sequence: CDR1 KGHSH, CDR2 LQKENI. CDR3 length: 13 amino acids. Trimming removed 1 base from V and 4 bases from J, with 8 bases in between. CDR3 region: CASSPRTPYEQYF. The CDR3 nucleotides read TGTGCCAGCTCACCACGGACGCCGTACGAGCAGTACTTC.

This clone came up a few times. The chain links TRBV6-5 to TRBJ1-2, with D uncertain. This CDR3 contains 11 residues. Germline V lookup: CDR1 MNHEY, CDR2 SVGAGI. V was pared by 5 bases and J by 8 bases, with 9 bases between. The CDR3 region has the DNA TGTGCCAGCAGTCCAGAATACGGCTACACCTTC. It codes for CASSPEYGYTF.

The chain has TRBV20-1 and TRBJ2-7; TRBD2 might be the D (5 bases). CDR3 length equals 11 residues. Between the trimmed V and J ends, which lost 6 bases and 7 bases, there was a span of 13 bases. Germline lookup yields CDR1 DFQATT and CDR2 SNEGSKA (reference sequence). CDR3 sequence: CSARESEEQYF. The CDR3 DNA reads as TGCAGTGCCCGGGAATCTGAAGAGCAGTACTTC.

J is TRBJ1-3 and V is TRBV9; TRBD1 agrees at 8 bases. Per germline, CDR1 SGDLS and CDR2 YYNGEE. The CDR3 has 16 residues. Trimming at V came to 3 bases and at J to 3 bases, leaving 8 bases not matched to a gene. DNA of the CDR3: TGTGCCAGCAGCGAAAGACAGGGGAACGGTGGAAACACCATATATTTT. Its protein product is CASSERQGNGGNTIYF.